Detailed here is one T cell receptor (beta chain). What it recognizes is unknown. Clones were sequenced by immunoSEQ multiplex PCR, and TCRdb holds only the in-frame ones, with some missing. This sample yields about 160,000 clones, of which roughly 80% are seen a single time; roughly a tenth belongs to the top ten. This sample was taken from a study of cytomegalovirus exposure and HLA in healthy donors. Across the study: A subsequent analysis reported that the roughly 120 validation repertoires were produced on the same platform that had also been used for the roughly 710 first-cohort repertoires. Study-level findings and limits: Cytomegalovirus status, reportedly, was diagnosed with high specificity and sensitivity by the classifier. Investigators reported 150 to 200 TCR beta chains as tied to cytomegalovirus.

This clonotype was sampled from a man aged 25 to 40 in good health and CMV-seropositive. The sequencing sample was made of PBMCs.

The DNA for the CDR3 is TGTGCCAGCAGCCCACCAGGGGGCGAGGGCTACGAGCAGTACTTC. Its translation: CASSPPGGEGYEQYF. This chain connects TRBV7-9 to TRBJ2-7; 8 bases agree with TRBD1. Germline CDR1 reads SEHNR; CDR2 reads FQNEAQ (reference sequence). V trimming: 5 bases; J trimming: 3 bases; junction bases outside the gene matches: 9. The length of the CDR3 is 15 residues.